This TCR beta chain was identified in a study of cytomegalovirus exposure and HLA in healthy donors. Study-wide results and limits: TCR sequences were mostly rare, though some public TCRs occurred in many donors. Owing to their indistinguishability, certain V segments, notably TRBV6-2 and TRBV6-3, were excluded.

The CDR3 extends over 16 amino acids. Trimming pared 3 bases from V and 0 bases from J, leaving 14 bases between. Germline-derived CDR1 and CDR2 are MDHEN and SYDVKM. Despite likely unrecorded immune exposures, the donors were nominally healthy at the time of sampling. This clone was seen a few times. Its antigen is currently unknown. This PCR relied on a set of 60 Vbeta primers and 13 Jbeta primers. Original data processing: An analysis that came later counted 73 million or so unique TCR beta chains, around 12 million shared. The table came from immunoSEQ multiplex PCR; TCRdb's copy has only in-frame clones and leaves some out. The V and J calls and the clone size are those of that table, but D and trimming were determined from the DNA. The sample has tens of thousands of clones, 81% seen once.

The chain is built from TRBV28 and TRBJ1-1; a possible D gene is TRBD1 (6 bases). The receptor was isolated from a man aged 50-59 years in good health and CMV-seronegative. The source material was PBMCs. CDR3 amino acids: CASSFSGVDLNTEAFF. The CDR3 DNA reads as TGTGCCAGCAGTTTCTCAGGGGTGGATTTGAACACTGAAGCTTTCTTT.